The sequence of this T cell receptor beta chain was determined in a study of T-cell reconstitution after alpha-beta-depleted transplantation in children. Study results and caveats: About two months after transplant, alpha-beta T cells reportedly came from several hundred expanded graft clones. For some patients, TCRbeta diversity was high at day 60 because of recipient T cells and thymic progenitors that survived.

V was shortened by 4 bases and J by 7 bases, with 22 bases between the two germline ends. Germline CDR1 SEHNR, CDR2 FQNEAQ (reference sequence). The CDR3 spans 16 residues. This clonotype was recorded at least ten times. The antigen is unknown. A TCRbeta library incorporating unique molecular identifiers was prepared. Via MiXCR, TCRdb re-called the PCR reads, giving one row per CDR3 protein. The sample yields around 700,000 distinct CDR3 sequences, over 10% seen once. The sequenced sample was PBMCs, obtained before TCRalphabeta/CD19-depleted stem cell transplant. The V gene is TRBV7-9, the J gene TRBJ2-5; D is undetermined. The receptor's source is a girl aged 2-10 years with congenital amegakaryocytic thrombocytopenia, due to receive a stem cell transplant. The CDR3 DNA sequence: TGTGCCAGCAGCTGGTTTGGCGCCATCTTAGACACGACCCAGTACTTC. Amino acid sequence: CASSWFGAILDTTQYF.